One TCR beta chain is described in this entry. This entry comes from a study of blood T cell repertoires in COVID-19. Study details: Acute and convalescent COVID-19 samples came from the United States, Italy and Spain. Sources were T cells, B-cell-depleted T cells, or PBMCs; the material itself was cDNA or gDNA.

Germline loops: CDR1 SEHNR, CDR2 FQNEAQ (reference sequence). The CDR3 has 13 residues. V lost 8 bases and J lost 3, with 11 bases in between. Under the authors' procedure: Reference gene primers were amplified, and this amplification served to estimate nucleated cell counts. The data were produced by immunoSEQ multiplex PCR, yet TCRdb's version contains in-frame clones alone and is incomplete. V and J calls and clone size follow that table, whereas D and trimming were derived from the DNA. The sample has about 220,000 clones, about 83% seen once. The TCR originated in a woman aged 40 to 49 with active or convalescent COVID-19. This chain connects TRBV7-9 to TRBJ1-5, with TRBD1 as a possible D gene (5 bases). Sequenced sample: peripheral blood. The CDR3 is CASVGDFNQPQHF. DNA of the CDR3: TGTGCCAGCGTCGGGGACTTCAATCAGCCCCAGCATTTT. Full variable domain (missing parts from reference TRBV7-9 and TRBJ1-5): DTGVSQNPRHKITKRGQNVTFRCDPISEHNRLYWYRQTLGQGPEFLTYFQNEAQLEKSRLLSDRFSAERPKGSFSTLEIQRTEQGDSAMYLCASVGDFNQPQHFGDGTRLSIL.